This entry lists 23 T cell receptor beta chains sequenced from one sample in a study of cytomegalovirus exposure and HLA in healthy donors. Only in-frame clones appear in the TCRdb table, and some are missing; sequencing was by immunoSEQ multiplex PCR. The sample yields nearly 200,000 clones, 84% seen once. Sequenced material: PBMCs. These TCRs come from a woman in her 30s in good health and CMV-seropositive.

The V call is TRBV15, the J call TRBJ2-5; 8 bases line up with TRBD2. V dropped 0 bases and J dropped 4; count of bases not matched to a gene: 7. This CDR3 comprises 16 residues. Germline V gene sequence: CDR1 LNHNV, CDR2 YYDKDF (reference sequence). CDR3 DNA: TGTGCCACCAGCAGAGAGAAGAGCGGGAGAGGAGAGACCCAGTACTTC. Encoded protein: CATSREKSGRGETQYF.

The CDR3 DNA reads as TGTGCCAGCAGTGAAGCCCAGGGTATCCATAGCAATCAGCCCCAGCATTTT. Translation gives CASSEAQGIHSNQPQHF. This chain joins TRBV2 and TRBJ1-5; a weak D match, TRBD1 (5 bases). The CDR3 loop spans 17 amino acids. V lost 0 bases and J lost 0, with 12 bases in between. The germline V gene has CDR1 SNHLY and CDR2 FYNNEI.

This sequence joins TRBV30 and TRBJ2-1, with 14 nucleotides matching TRBD2. The CDR3 loop spans 20 amino acids. The V gene's germline CDR1 is GTSNPN and CDR2 SVGIG (reference sequence). J gave up 5 bases and V 4 bases, and 19 bases lay outside the gene matches. The CDR3 sequence is CAWTKYYGTSGSNGDNEQFF. The CDR3, as DNA: TGTGCCTGGACCAAGTACTACGGGACTAGCGGGAGTAATGGCGACAATGAGCAGTTCTTC.

This clone appeared a single time. The rearrangement joins TRBV28 to TRBJ2-1, with D perhaps matching TRBD1 (6 bases). Per the germline V gene, CDR1 is MDHEN and CDR2 is SYDVKM. Trimming pared 5 bases from V and 7 bases from J, leaving 21 bases between. This CDR3 has 16 amino acids. CDR3 protein: CASSLPQGLKNNEQFF. In DNA form, the CDR3 reads TGTGCCAGCAGTCTACCCCAGGGGCTGAAGAATAATGAGCAGTTCTTC.

The chain combines TRBV15 with TRBJ2-7, with D possibly TRBD1 on 5 matching bases. The germline gives CDR1 LNHNV, CDR2 YYDKDF (reference sequence). The V gene lost 3 bases and the J gene lost 3 bases, with 18 bases spanning the gap. The CDR3 contains 16 residues. The CDR3 bases are TGTGCCACCAGCAGGGTTCAGGGATCCCTCTACTACGAGCAGTACTTC. It yields the protein CATSRVQGSLYYEQYF.

This rearrangement joins TRBV25-1 to TRBJ2-4, with 7 nucleotides matching TRBD1. The CDR3 sequence is 11 residues long. Germline-derived CDR1 and CDR2 are MGHDK and SYGVNS. After removal of 7 bases from V and 10 bases from J, the junction contained 4 bases not matched to a gene. This chain's CDR3 is CASNRGEIQYF. The CDR3 DNA reads TGTGCCAGCAACAGGGGTGAGATTCAGTACTTC.

The chain uses TRBV27 and TRBJ1-1; D remains ambiguous. Trimming shortened V by 5 bases and J by 4 bases, and 14 bases separated the two germline ends. The CDR3 is made up of 14 amino acids. Looked up from germline, CDR1 is MNHEY and CDR2 is SMNVEV (reference sequence). In DNA form, the CDR3 reads TGTGCCAGCAGTCCCACGACAATGCGCACTGAAGCTTTCTTT. It is translated as CASSPTTMRTEAFF.

V gene TRBV11-2 combines with J gene TRBJ1-5; D remains ambiguous. Per germline, CDR1 SGHAT and CDR2 FQNNGV. V was clipped by 5 bases and J by 4 bases, with 15 bases between them. This CDR3 spans 15 amino acids. CDR3 sequence: CASSASGRSNQPQHF. The CDR3 DNA reads as TGTGCCAGCAGCGCGTCCGGCAGGTCAAATCAGCCCCAGCATTTT.

The chain combines TRBV15 with TRBJ2-7; D gene unclear. The CDR3 runs to 12 residues. V gave up 1 base and J gave up 3 bases, with 4 bases separating them. Germline V gene lookup returns CDR1 LNHNV and CDR2 YYDKDF (reference sequence). This CDR3 is CATSRGSYEQYF. Here the CDR3 DNA reads TGTGCCACCAGCAGAGGCAGCTACGAGCAGTACTTC.

Worth noting for this clone: Other nucleotide sequences in the sample specify the same CDR3. The CDR3 reads CASSSDRGTDTQYF. The CDR3 DNA reads TGCGCCAGCAGCTCAGACAGGGGCACAGATACGCAGTATTTT. V gene TRBV5-1 combines with J gene TRBJ2-3; 7 bases agree with TRBD1. CDR1 and CDR2 from the germline V gene are SGHRS and YFSETQ. After removal of 3 bases from V and 1 base from J, the junction contained 2 bases not matched to a gene. This CDR3 spans 14 amino acids.

J is TRBJ2-7 and V is TRBV30; weak D call: TRBD1 (6 bases). Trimming removed 0 bases from V and 3 bases from J, with 15 bases in between. The CDR3 spans 15 residues. Germline V gene lookup returns CDR1 GTSNPN and CDR2 SVGIG (reference sequence). The CDR3 protein is CAWSVARGYLYEQYF. The CDR3 bases are TGTGCCTGGAGTGTAGCCAGGGGATATCTCTACGAGCAGTACTTC.

V is TRBV9 and J is TRBJ1-5; a possible D gene is TRBD1 (6 bases). The V and J ends lost 2 bases and 5 bases respectively, with 8 bases between them. The CDR3 spans 13 residues. CDR1 and CDR2 from the germline V gene are SGDLS and YYNGEE. Here the CDR3 reads CASSVDSHQPQHF. Here the CDR3 DNA reads TGTGCCAGCAGCGTGGACAGTCATCAGCCCCAGCATTTT. Supplemented by reference TRBV9 and TRBJ1-5, the full variable domain reads DSGVTQTPKHLITATGQRVTLRCSPRSGDLSVYWYQQSLDQGLQFLIQYYNGEERAKGNILERFSAQQFPDLHSELNLSSLELGDSALYFCASSVDSHQPQHFGDGTRLSIL.

This clone was seen a single time. DNA for the CDR3: TGCGCCAGCAGCGCCGGATTACTAGTTGGAGAAGAGACCCAGTACTTC. Its protein is CASSAGLLVGEETQYF. The J gene is TRBJ2-5, the V gene TRBV5-1, with D possibly matching TRBD2 (5 bases). CDR1 is SGHRS, CDR2 YFSETQ, per germline. CDR3 length equals 16 residues. V was shortened by 4 bases and J by 3 bases, with 19 bases between the two germline ends.

The chain employs TRBV18 and TRBJ2-2, with 8 bases fitting TRBD1. The CDR3 contains 15 residues. Germline V gene data show CDR1 as KGHSH and CDR2 as LQKENI. The V gene end was trimmed by 6 bases and the J gene end by 3 bases; junction bases not matched to a gene: 6. CDR3: CASSRPTGDTGELFF. The CDR3 nucleotides read TGTGCCAGCTCCCGACCGACAGGGGACACCGGGGAGCTGTTTTTT.

This chain uses TRBV19 with TRBJ2-1, with 9 nucleotides matching TRBD1. Looked up from germline, CDR1 is LNHDA and CDR2 is SQIVND (reference sequence). The CDR3 loop spans 13 amino acids. The junction had 4 bases not matched to a gene; V was cut back by 7 bases and J by 6 bases. The CDR3 spells CASNYRGRNEQFF. The CDR3 DNA reads TGTGCCAGTAATTACAGGGGGCGCAATGAGCAGTTCTTC.

In nucleotides, the CDR3 is TGTGCCAGCAGAAGCCCTTTGTCAGATACGCAGTATTTT. This codes for CASRSPLSDTQYF. V usage is TRBV2 and J usage is TRBJ2-3, with no clear D. Trimming pared 6 bases from V and 4 bases from J, leaving 11 bases between. CDR1 and CDR2 (germline): SNHLY, FYNNEI. CDR3 length: 13 residues. Supplemented by reference TRBV2 and TRBJ2-3, the full variable domain reads EPEVTQTPSHQVTQMGQEVILRCVPISNHLYFYWYRQILGQKVEFLVSFYNNEISEKSEIFDDQFSVERPDGSNFTLKIRSTKLEDSAMYFCASRSPLSDTQYFGPGTRLTVL.

Only one count was recorded for this clone. In DNA form, the CDR3 reads TGTGCCAGTAGTATAGATCGGCGGGGACGGCTAAGCAATCAGCCCCAGCATTTT. This encodes CASSIDRRGRLSNQPQHF. The chain uses TRBV19 and TRBJ1-5, with D perhaps matching TRBD1 (5 bases). This CDR3 spans 18 amino acids. V was pared by 0 bases and J by 1 base, with 16 bases between. Germline V gene sequence: CDR1 LNHDA, CDR2 SQIVND (reference sequence). The full variable domain, rest sourced from reference TRBV19 and TRBJ1-5, is DGGITQSPKYLFRKEGQNVTLSCEQNLNHDAMYWYRQDPGQGLRLIYYSQIVNDFQKGDIAEGYSVSREKKESFPLTVTSAQKNPTAFYLCASSIDRRGRLSNQPQHFGDGTRLSIL.

This chain connects TRBV7-2 to TRBJ2-2; 8 bases agree with TRBD1. This CDR3 is 15 amino acids long. Trimming removed 4 bases from V and 4 bases from J; junction bases left unmatched: 5. Per the germline V gene, CDR1 is SGHTA and CDR2 is FQGNSA. CDR3 sequence: CASSSSQGVTGELFF. CDR3 in DNA: TGTGCCAGCAGCTCCTCACAGGGGGTCACCGGGGAGCTGTTTTTT.

The gene calls are TRBV12-5 and TRBJ1-2; D gene unclear. Germline-derived CDR1 and CDR2 are LGHNT and FRNRAP. This CDR3 region has 13 residues. Trimming shortened V by 4 bases and J by 2 bases, and 8 bases separated the two germline ends. The CDR3 DNA reads TGTGCTAGTGGTTCAAACCGGAACTATGGCTACACCTTC. Amino acid sequence: CASGSNRNYGYTF.

The chain employs TRBV6-6 and TRBJ1-2; possible D gene TRBD1, 5 bases. The V gene lost 9 bases and the J gene lost 2 bases, with 19 bases spanning the gap. CDR3 size: 15 residues. CDR1 MNHNY and CDR2 SVGAGI come from the germline V gene (reference sequence). The CDR3 spells CASILTWGGNYGYTF. CDR3 bases: TGTGCCAGTATTCTGACTTGGGGGGGGAACTATGGCTACACCTTC.

This chain joins TRBV20-1 and TRBJ1-1; 7 bases are shared with TRBD1. The CDR3 extends over 11 amino acids. Germline V gives CDR1 DFQATT, CDR2 SNEGSKA (reference sequence). The junction had 0 bases not matched to a gene; V was cut back by 1 base and J by 7 bases. For the CDR3, the DNA is TGCAGTGCTAGAGGACAGGGTGAAGCTTTCTTT. Translation gives CSARGQGEAFF.

This clone was seen many times. The chain recombines TRBV28 with TRBJ1-2; 7 nucleotides agree with TRBD1. There are 12 residues in the CDR3. Germline V gene lookup returns CDR1 MDHEN and CDR2 SYDVKM. V lost 8 bases, J lost 5 bases, and 5 bases stayed unmatched. In DNA, the CDR3 is TGTGCCAGCCGAGGACAGGCTTATGGCTACACCTTC. It translates to CASRGQAYGYTF.

The chain employs TRBV14 and TRBJ1-2, with D possibly TRBD1 on 5 matching bases. CDR1 and CDR2 (germline): SGHDN, FVKESK. V was cut by 4 bases and J by 4 bases, with 16 bases left in between. The length of the CDR3 is 15 residues. The CDR3 protein is CASSLDRGVTYGYTF. CDR3 nucleotides: TGTGCCAGCAGCCTAGACAGAGGTGTGACCTATGGCTACACCTTC.